The source of this TCR beta chain is a study of metastatic and nonmetastatic thyroid tumors. About the research overall: Comparative analysis of repertoires was undertaken across blood and tumor or nodule tissue obtained from malignant and benign thyroid patients. Broader study findings: For both blood and tumor, malignant thyroid tumors reportedly showed significantly higher TCR beta diversity than benign nodules did.

Original processing notes: Built for papillary thyroid cancer, a distant-metastasis classifier drew on CDR3 differences across clinicopathological groups. TCRdb reprocessed the PCR reads using MiXCR. The V and J calls were not made by the authors but by TCRdb's processing. The sample has roughly 40,000 clones, approximately 18% seen once. This clone was seen many times. Antigen: not known. Ahead of thyroid surgery, no patient had received treatment of any kind. Germline values: CDR1 WNHNN, CDR2 SYGVQD (reference sequence). The CDR3 runs to 16 residues. J gave up 6 bases and V 3 bases, and 10 bases lay outside the gene matches.

The genes are TRBV10-1 and TRBJ2-1, with TRBD2 identical over 8 bases. Material: blood. The clonotype originates from a male donor with papillary thyroid cancer or a benign thyroid nodule (not recorded which). Some clones in this sample may be carry-over from other donors' samples. The CDR3 region has the DNA TGCGCCAGCAGTGACCCAGTGGGACTAGGGACCAATGAGCAGTTCTTC. As protein: CASSDPVGLGTNEQFF.